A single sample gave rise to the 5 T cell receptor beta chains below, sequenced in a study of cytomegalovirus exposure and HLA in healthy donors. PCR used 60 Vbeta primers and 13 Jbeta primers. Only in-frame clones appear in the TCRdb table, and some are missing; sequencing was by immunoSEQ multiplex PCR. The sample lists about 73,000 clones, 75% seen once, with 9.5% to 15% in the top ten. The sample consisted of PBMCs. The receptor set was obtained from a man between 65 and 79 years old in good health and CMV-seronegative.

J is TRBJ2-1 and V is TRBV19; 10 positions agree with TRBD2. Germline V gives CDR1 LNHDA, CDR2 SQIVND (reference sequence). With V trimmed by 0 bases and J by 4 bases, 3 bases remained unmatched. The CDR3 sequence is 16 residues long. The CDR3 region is CASSIDSGGSYNEQFF. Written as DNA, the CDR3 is TGTGCCAGTAGTATAGATAGCGGGGGGTCTTACAATGAGCAGTTCTTC.

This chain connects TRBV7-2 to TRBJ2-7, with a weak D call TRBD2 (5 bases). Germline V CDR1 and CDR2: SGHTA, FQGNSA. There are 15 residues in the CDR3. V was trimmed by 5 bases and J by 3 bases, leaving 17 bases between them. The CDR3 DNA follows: TGTGCCAGCAGCCCCACGCGGGCCACTCACTACGAGCAGTACTTC. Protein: CASSPTRATHYEQYF.

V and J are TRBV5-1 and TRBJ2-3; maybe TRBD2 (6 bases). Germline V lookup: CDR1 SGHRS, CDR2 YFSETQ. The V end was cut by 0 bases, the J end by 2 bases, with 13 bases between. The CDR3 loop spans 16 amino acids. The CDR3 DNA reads TGCGCCAGCAGCTTGGGAACTAGCAGGTACACAGATACGCAGTATTTT. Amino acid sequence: CASSLGTSRYTDTQYF. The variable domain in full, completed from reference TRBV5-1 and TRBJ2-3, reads KAGVTQTPRYLIKTRGQQVTLSCSPISGHRSVSWYQQTPGQGLQFLFEYFSETQRNKGNFPGRFSGRQFSNSRSEMNVSTLELGDSALYLCASSLGTSRYTDTQYFGPGTRLTVL.

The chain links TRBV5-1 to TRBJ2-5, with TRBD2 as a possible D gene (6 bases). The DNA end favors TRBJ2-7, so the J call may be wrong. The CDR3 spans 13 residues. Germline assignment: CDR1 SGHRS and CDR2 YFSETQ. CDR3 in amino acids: CASTPRGSYEQYF. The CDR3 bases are TGCGCCAGCACCCCCCGGGGGTCCTACGAGCAGTACTTC.

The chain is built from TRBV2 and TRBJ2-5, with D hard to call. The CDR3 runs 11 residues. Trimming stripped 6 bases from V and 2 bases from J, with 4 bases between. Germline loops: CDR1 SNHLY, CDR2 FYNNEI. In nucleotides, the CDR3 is TGTGCCAGCAGACTACAAGAGACCCAGTACTTC. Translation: CASRLQETQYF. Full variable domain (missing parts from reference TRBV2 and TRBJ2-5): EPEVTQTPSHQVTQMGQEVILRCVPISNHLYFYWYRQILGQKVEFLVSFYNNEISEKSEIFDDQFSVERPDGSNFTLKIRSTKLEDSAMYFCASRLQETQYFGPGTRLLVL.